Listed below are T cell receptor beta chains from one sample, sequenced in a study of blood T cell repertoires in COVID-19. Some clones are missing from TCRdb's copy, which holds only in-frame ones; the method was immunoSEQ multiplex PCR. Found here are 160,000 or so clones, 87% of them singletons; the top ten hold 9% to 12%. Material: peripheral blood. These TCRs come from a woman in her seventies with COVID-19, enrolled during active disease. CDR3s include the opening cysteine and the closing phenylalanine or tryptophan. A D gene is named only where the DNA matches it firmly. Rows give clone size only sometimes, using once, few, many, or a class for an expanded clone.

CDR3 protein	CDR3 DNA	clone size	CDR3 length	V gene	J gene	D gene
CASSTDRGGSPLHF	TGTGCCAGCAGCACGGACAGGGGTGGTTCACCCCTCCACTTT	-	14	TRBV7-2	TRBJ1-6	TRBD1
CATAPGTGPDNEQFF	TGTGCCACCGCCCCCGGGACAGGGCCCGACAATGAGCAGTTCTTC	once	15	TRBV10-3	TRBJ2-1	TRBD1
CASSLGTGFDSPLHF	TGTGCCAGCAGCTTGGGGACAGGGTTTGATTCACCCCTCCACTTT	-	15	TRBV5-4	TRBJ1-6	TRBD1
CASSLAGSGYTF	TGTGCCAGCAGTTTAGCCGGGAGTGGCTACACCTTC	-	12	TRBV28	TRBJ1-2	-
CAWGLYEAFF	TGTGCCTGGGGGTTATATGAAGCTTTCTTT	-	10	TRBV30	TRBJ1-1	-
CASSPWNRAGGYTF	TGTGCCAGCAGCCCCTGGAACAGGGCTGGTGGCTACACCTTC	-	14	TRBV7-9	TRBJ1-2	-
CASSISGAGQPQHF	TGTGCCAGTAGTATTAGTGGGGCAGGTCAGCCCCAGCATTTT	-	14	TRBV19	TRBJ1-5	-
CASSSLAGGPYEQYF	TGCGCCAGCAGCTCCCTAGCGGGGGGTCCCTACGAGCAGTACTTC	few	15	TRBV5-1	TRBJ2-7	TRBD2
CASSLYPGESSPLHF	TGTGCCAGCAGTTTGTATCCGGGGGAGAGTTCACCCCTCCACTTT	-	15	TRBV27	TRBJ1-6	-
CASSGSGGLNEQFF	TGCGCCAGCAGCGGTAGCGGGGGGCTTAATGAGCAGTTCTTC	-	14	TRBV5-1	TRBJ2-1	TRBD2
CASSGRTRSRDRAYGYTF	TGTGCCAGCAGTGGAAGGACAAGAAGCAGGGATAGAGCCTATGGCTACACCTTC	-	18	TRBV6-1	TRBJ1-2	-
CASSQGLPANEQYF	TGTGCCAGCAGCCAAGGACTTCCAGCCAACGAGCAGTACTTC	-	14	TRBV3-1/TRBV3-2	TRBJ2-7	-
CASSQGGTPSQYF	TGTGCCAGCAGCCAAGGGGGGACTCCGTCGCAGTACTTC	-	13	TRBV3-1/TRBV3-2	TRBJ2-7	-
CASSPSFGGQNPKNIQYF	TGTGCCAGCTCACCATCTTTCGGGGGGCAGAATCCCAAAAACATTCAGTACTTC	-	18	TRBV18	TRBJ2-4	-
CASSFQGREKLFF	TGCGCCAGCAGCTTCCAGGGCAGGGAAAAACTGTTTTTT	-	13	TRBV5-1	TRBJ1-4	-
CSVGGAGVGEQYF	TGCAGCGTTGGAGGAGCGGGGGTGGGAGAGCAGTACTTC	-	13	TRBV29-1	TRBJ2-7	TRBD2
CASSAGMNTEAFF	TGTGCTAGCAGCGCCGGTATGAACACTGAAGCTTTCTTT	-	13	TRBV7-7	TRBJ1-1	-
CASSLYRGPLETQYF	TGTGCCAGCAGCTTATACAGGGGGCCTCTGGAGACCCAGTACTTC	-	15	TRBV11-2	TRBJ2-5	TRBD1
CASSTLRTGGLTEAFF	TGTGCCAGTAGTACTCTAAGGACAGGGGGGCTCACTGAAGCTTTCTTT	-	16	TRBV19	TRBJ1-1	TRBD1
CASQEEGPVSNEQFF	TGTGCCAGCCAGGAGGAGGGGCCCGTTTCGAATGAGCAGTTCTTC	-	15	TRBV12-1	TRBJ2-1	-
CASSQGPGTYEQYF	TGTGCCAGCAGCCAAGGCCCGGGAACCTACGAGCAGTACTTC	-	14	TRBV3-1/TRBV3-2	TRBJ2-7	-
CASSYSGHSYEQYF	TGTGCCAGCAGTTACTCGGGACATAGTTACGAGCAGTACTTC	-	14	TRBV6-2/TRBV6-3	TRBJ2-7	-
CASSLDGGSDTEAFF	TGCGCCAGCAGCTTGGACGGGGGATCGGACACTGAAGCTTTCTTT	-	15	TRBV5-1	TRBJ1-1	-
CSVEVRGNHRRSRNEKLFF	TGCAGCGTTGAAGTCAGGGGTAACCACCGGCGGTCCAGAAATGAAAAACTGTTTTTT	-	19	TRBV29-1	TRBJ1-4	-
CASSPGQLGGNTIYF	TGTGCCAGCTCACCCGGACAGTTAGGTGGAAACACCATATATTTT	once	15	TRBV18	TRBJ1-3	-
CASSEGRRGEQYF	TGTGCCAGCAGTGAGGGGCGGAGGGGAGAGCAGTACTTC	-	13	TRBV12-3/TRBV12-4	TRBJ2-7	-
CASSAGRRSTNSPLHF	TGTGCCAGCAGTGCCGGGCGGAGGAGCACCAATTCACCCCTCCACTTT	-	16	TRBV6-1	TRBJ1-6	-
CASILLAGGPDTQYF	TGTGCCAGCATCCTACTAGCGGGGGGGCCAGATACGCAGTATTTT	-	15	TRBV7-2	TRBJ2-3	TRBD2
CASSRLSGGRLNEQFF	TGTGCCAGCAGCCGACTCTCAGGCGGGAGGCTAAATGAGCAGTTCTTC	-	16	TRBV4-2	TRBJ2-1	TRBD2
CAWSRPREGYTF	TGTGCCTGGAGCAGGCCGCGAGAAGGCTACACCTTC	few	12	TRBV30	TRBJ1-2	-
CASSQRRLPGTEGNTIYF	TGTGCCAGCAGCCAACGGAGGCTCCCGGGCACGGAGGGAAACACCATATATTTT	-	18	TRBV4-2	TRBJ1-3	-
CASSQDINTDTQYF	TGTGCCAGCAGCCAAGATATTAACACAGATACGCAGTATTTT	-	14	TRBV4-2	TRBJ2-3	-
CASSLVGVLYEQYF	TGCGCCAGCAGCTTGGTCGGGGTCCTCTACGAGCAGTACTTC	-	14	TRBV5-1	TRBJ2-7	-
CASSYQGSNNSPLHF	TGTGCCAGCAGTTATCAGGGTTCGAATAATTCACCCCTCCACTTT	-	15	TRBV6-5	TRBJ1-6	-
CASRNLGLSGYTF	TGTGCCAGCAGAAACTTAGGACTTTCTGGCTACACCTTC	-	13	TRBV2	TRBJ1-2	-
CASATVAGANVLTF	TGTGCCAGCGCGACAGTAGCTGGGGCCAACGTCCTGACTTTC	-	14	TRBV18	TRBJ2-6	-
CASSPSTGNYGYTF	TGTGCCAGCAGTCCTTCGACAGGGAACTATGGCTACACCTTC	-	14	TRBV2	TRBJ1-2	TRBD1
CASSREDTEAFF	TGCGCCAGCAGCCGGGAAGACACTGAAGCTTTCTTT	few	12	TRBV5-1	TRBJ1-1	-
CASRRPGGTEAFF	TGTGCCAGCAGACGTCCAGGGGGCACTGAAGCTTTCTTT	-	13	TRBV11-2	TRBJ1-1	TRBD1
CASSGRTGGAGNTIYF	TGTGCCAGCAGCGGGCGGACAGGGGGCGCAGGAAACACCATATATTTT	-	16	TRBV7-9	TRBJ1-3	TRBD1
CASSQDGLGAGPTQPQHF	TGTGCCAGCAGCCAAGACGGGTTGGGGGCTGGGCCCACTCAGCCCCAGCATTTT	once	18	TRBV4-2	TRBJ1-5	-
CASSQFTGSGYTF	TGTGCCAGCAGTCAATTTACAGGGTCTGGCTACACCTTC	-	13	TRBV2	TRBJ1-2	-
CASSLTAQGALNEQFF	TGTGCCAGCAGCTTAACGGCCCAGGGGGCTCTCAATGAGCAGTTCTTC	-	16	TRBV7-3	TRBJ2-1	TRBD1
CASLTGVNSPLHF	TGTGCCAGCTTGACAGGGGTTAATTCACCCCTCCACTTT	-	13	TRBV2	TRBJ1-6	TRBD1
CASSPLAGEITYGYTF	TGTGCCAGCAGCCCCCTGGCGGGAGAGATAACCTATGGCTACACCTTC	-	16	TRBV11-2	TRBJ1-2	-
CASSLTRGMTDTQYF	TGTGCCAGCAGCTTAACACGGGGGATGACAGATACGCAGTATTTT	-	15	TRBV7-2	TRBJ2-3	-
CATSEFRQGLPLHF	TGTGCCACCAGTGAATTTCGACAGGGGCTACCCCTCCACTTT	-	14	TRBV24-1	TRBJ1-6	TRBD1